The present entry profiles one TCR beta chain with its context. Antigen specificity is unknown. The entry originates in a study of graft-versus-host responses after intestinal transplantation. In the study overall: Every one of the recipients received anti-thymocyte globulin induction and afterwards took tacrolimus and steroids for 3 to 4 years.

The data were produced by immunoSEQ multiplex PCR, yet TCRdb's version contains in-frame clones alone and is incomplete. Counted here are about 70,000 clones, 84% occurring once; the ten biggest clones make up less than 0.45%. Study-wide results and limits: Across patients carrying graft-donor T cell macrochimerism, allografts held high graft-versus-host to host-versus-graft clonal ratios. Recipient bone marrow held GvH clones, some seen earlier in ileum or blood.

This TCR was recovered from a human donor who was the organ donor for an intestinal transplant. The specimen was unstimulated CD4+ T cells sorted from spleen or lymph node cells, collected before transplant.

CDR3: CASSLTRSGGASEQFF. CDR3 sequence (DNA): TGTGCCAGCAGCTTAACGCGAAGCGGGGGGGCGAGTGAGCAGTTCTTC. The V and J genes are TRBV7-3 and TRBJ2-1, with TRBD2 identical over 10 bases. Germline CDR1 reads SGHTA; CDR2 reads FQGTGA. The CDR3 covers 16 residues. V lost 0 bases to trimming and J lost 9 bases; unmatched junction nucleotides: 8.